Listed below are T cell receptor beta chains from one sample, sequenced in a study of T cells in Graves' hyperthyroidism and ophthalmopathy. Each CDR3 protein gets one entry after TCRdb re-called the multiplex PCR reads with MiXCR. This table holds about 340,000 distinct CDR3 sequences, around 20% found once. Sample: blood. Receptors were obtained from a woman aged 45-65 years with Graves' hyperthyroidism. Each CDR3 is given with its conserved first and last residue. D genes are given only for firm matches. A clone size is listed for some rows: how often the clone was seen (once, few, many), or a class if it is expanded.

DNA: TGTGCCAGCAGTCCCCTAAAGGAGAACACTGAAGCTTTCTTT; CDR3: CASSPLKENTEAFF; V: TRBV28; D: -; J: TRBJ1-1; size: -
DNA: TGTGCCATCAGGGAGCCGCGAGGGGGGAGCGAAGAGACCCAGTACTTC; CDR3: CAIREPRGGSEETQYF; V: TRBV10-3; D: -; J: TRBJ2-5; size: many
DNA: TGCAGTGCTAGACCCCTGGGACTAGCGGGACGTGAGCAGTTCTTC; CDR3: CSARPLGLAGREQFF; V: TRBV20-1; D: TRBD2; J: TRBJ2-1; size: -
DNA: TGTGCCAGTAGTATTTCTACTAGCGGGAGCACAGATACGCAGTATTTT; CDR3: CASSISTSGSTDTQYF; V: TRBV19; D: TRBD2; J: TRBJ2-3; size: few
DNA: TGCAGTGCCAGTTCTTATAGGACTAGCGTTTACGAGCAGTACTTC; CDR3: CSASSYRTSVYEQYF; V: TRBV20-1; D: TRBD2; J: TRBJ2-7; size: few
DNA: TGTGCCAGCAGTGAGAGGGAGACCCAGTACTTC; CDR3: CASSERETQYF; V: TRBV2; D: -; J: TRBJ2-5; size: many
DNA: TGTGCCAGCAGCTTGGACGCGGAGGGGGAGCAGTACTTC; CDR3: CASSLDAEGEQYF; V: TRBV5-8; D: -; J: TRBJ2-7; size: few
DNA: TGCAGTGCTAGGAACGGACAGCCAGGTAGGAGTCAGCCCCAGCATTTT; CDR3: CSARNGQPGRSQPQHF; V: TRBV20-1; D: -; J: TRBJ1-5; size: -
DNA: TGTGCCAGCAGCTCTGACAGGGTCCCCGGGGAGCTGTTTTTT; CDR3: CASSSDRVPGELFF; V: TRBV13; D: TRBD1; J: TRBJ2-2; size: -
DNA: TGTGCCAGCTCAAACAAGACTGATGACACTGAAGCTTTCTTT; CDR3: CASSNKTDDTEAFF; V: TRBV18; D: -; J: TRBJ1-1; size: many
DNA: TGTGCCAGCAGTTCTCGCGGGGGGGGATCAGATACGCAGTATTTT; CDR3: CASSSRGGGSDTQYF; V: TRBV27; D: TRBD2; J: TRBJ2-3; size: many
DNA: TGCAGCGTTGAAGATGAGGGGGACAGGGCGTGGGGAAACACCATATATTTT; CDR3: CSVEDEGDRAWGNTIYF; V: TRBV29-1; D: TRBD1; J: TRBJ1-3; size: -
DNA: TGTGCCAGCAGCGTGGGAAACAATCAGCCCCAGCATTTT; CDR3: CASSVGNNQPQHF; V: TRBV25-1; D: -; J: TRBJ1-5; size: -
DNA: TGTGCCAGCAGCCTACTAGCGATCCATGAGCAGTTCTTC; CDR3: CASSLLAIHEQFF; V: TRBV12-3/TRBV12-4; D: TRBD2; J: TRBJ2-1; size: -
DNA: TGCGCCAGCAGCTTGTTACAGAAGAACACTGAAGCTTTCTTT; CDR3: CASSLLQKNTEAFF; V: TRBV5-1; D: -; J: TRBJ1-1; size: many
DNA: TGTGCCAGCAGTGTAAGGACCGGCTCCTACAATGAGCAGTTCTTC; CDR3: CASSVRTGSYNEQFF; V: TRBV28; D: -; J: TRBJ2-1; size: many
DNA: TGTGCCAGCAGCTTATCCGACACGAACACCGGGGAGCTGTTTTTT; CDR3: CASSLSDTNTGELFF; V: TRBV7-3; D: -; J: TRBJ2-2; size: many
DNA: TGTGCCAGCAGCCAAGAGGGTGAGCAGTTCTTC; CDR3: CASSQEGEQFF; V: TRBV3-1; D: -; J: TRBJ2-1; size: many
DNA: TGTGCCAGCAGCGTTCTCCAGGGGGGAGCTAGGAACACCGGGGAGCTGTTTTTT; CDR3: CASSVLQGGARNTGELFF; V: TRBV9; D: -; J: TRBJ2-2; size: few
DNA: TGTGCCAGCAGAGATCCAGGGTCCTACGAGCAGTACTTC; CDR3: CASRDPGSYEQYF; V: TRBV6-2/TRBV6-3; D: -; J: TRBJ2-7; size: many
DNA: TGCGCCAGCAGCTTGGGCAGGGGCGATGGCTACACCTTC; CDR3: CASSLGRGDGYTF; V: TRBV5-1; D: -; J: TRBJ1-2; size: many
DNA: TGTGCCTGGAGTGTAGGCGCGGGAGGGCCGGGTACGCAGTATTTT; CDR3: CAWSVGAGGPGTQYF; V: TRBV30; D: TRBD2; J: TRBJ2-3; size: many
DNA: TGTGCCACCAGCTCCTCTAGCGGGCTAGCCCGGAGCACAGATACGCAGTATTTT; CDR3: CATSSSSGLARSTDTQYF; V: TRBV24-1; D: TRBD2; J: TRBJ2-3; size: once
DNA: TGTGCCAGCAGTTTTAGGTTCAGGGGGCGAGTCCAAGAGACCCAGTACTTC; CDR3: CASSFRFRGRVQETQYF; V: TRBV2; D: TRBD1; J: TRBJ2-5; size: once
DNA: TGTGCCAGCAGTCGGCGGGGCGCTTCCGTTAACTATGGCTACACCTTC; CDR3: CASSRRGASVNYGYTF; V: TRBV27; D: -; J: TRBJ1-2; size: -
DNA: TGCAGTGCTAGAGGTGGTAGCGGGATCTACGAGCAGTACTTC; CDR3: CSARGGSGIYEQYF; V: TRBV20-1; D: TRBD2; J: TRBJ2-7; size: many
DNA: TGTGCCAGCAGTCCCACGGCCAGTCTTAACTATGGCTACACCTTC; CDR3: CASSPTASLNYGYTF; V: TRBV11-2; D: -; J: TRBJ1-2; size: few
DNA: TGCAGTGCTAGACCGTGGGACCTAGCGGGAGTTCCAAGTGAGCAGTTCTTC; CDR3: CSARPWDLAGVPSEQFF; V: TRBV20-1; D: TRBD2; J: TRBJ2-1; size: many
DNA: TGTGCCAGCAATACGGGTCAGAACACCGGGGAGCTGTTTTTT; CDR3: CASNTGQNTGELFF; V: TRBV6-1; D: -; J: TRBJ2-2; size: many
DNA: TGTGCCAGCAGATCTCCGGGACAGGGCGCCTTATGGGAGGGCTACACCTTC; CDR3: CASRSPGQGALWEGYTF; V: TRBV28; D: TRBD1; J: TRBJ1-2; size: many
DNA: TGTGCCAGCAGCTTAGCGGTGGGACACACCGGGGAGCTGTTTTTT; CDR3: CASSLAVGHTGELFF; V: TRBV7-2; D: -; J: TRBJ2-2; size: -
DNA: TGTGCCAGCAGCGTCAGCGGGGGGGCAAGGGTCTACGAGCAGTACTTC; CDR3: CASSVSGGARVYEQYF; V: TRBV9; D: TRBD2; J: TRBJ2-7; size: many
DNA: TGCAGTGCTAGAGGAGCCAGGGGCATGGGTCAGCCCCAGCATTTT; CDR3: CSARGARGMGQPQHF; V: TRBV20-1; D: -; J: TRBJ1-5; size: -
DNA: TGTGCCAGCAGGGGGATGGCCAAAAACATTCAGTACTTC; CDR3: CASRGMAKNIQYF; V: TRBV12-3/TRBV12-4; D: -; J: TRBJ2-4; size: many
DNA: TGTGCCAGCAGACCCGGGGGATTGAACACTGAAGCTTTCTTT; CDR3: CASRPGGLNTEAFF; V: TRBV7-9; D: -; J: TRBJ1-1; size: many
DNA: TGTGCCAGCAGCTTTTCCTCGCCCACTGAAGCTTTCTTT; CDR3: CASSFSSPTEAFF; V: TRBV11-3; D: -; J: TRBJ1-1; size: many
DNA: TGTGCCAGCAGCTTAAACACGGCGGGTTCTCGCGAAGCTTTCTTT; CDR3: CASSLNTAGSREAFF; V: TRBV7-2; D: -; J: TRBJ1-1; size: many
DNA: TGTGCCAGCAGTGACGGCTCCTATAATTCACCCCTCCACTTT; CDR3: CASSDGSYNSPLHF; V: TRBV2; D: -; J: TRBJ1-6; size: many
DNA: TGTGCCAGCAGCCAAGGGTTACCGGGACAGGGGGGTTCACCCCTCCACTTT; CDR3: CASSQGLPGQGGSPLHF; V: TRBV3-1; D: TRBD1; J: TRBJ1-6; size: -
DNA: TGCGCCAGCAGCTTGGAGGGAGATTTTGGAAACACCATATATTTT; CDR3: CASSLEGDFGNTIYF; V: TRBV5-1; D: -; J: TRBJ1-3; size: few
DNA: TGTGCCAGCAGCCAAGAGGGAGACTACGAGCAGTACTTC; CDR3: CASSQEGDYEQYF; V: TRBV3-1; D: -; J: TRBJ2-7; size: many
DNA: TGTGCCAGCAGTTTACTAGCAAGAGAGCAGTTCTTC; CDR3: CASSLLAREQFF; V: TRBV12-3/TRBV12-4; D: -; J: TRBJ2-1; size: -
DNA: TGTGCCAGCACAAGGGACCCGGGAGAGGGCGGGTCACCCCTCCACTTT; CDR3: CASTRDPGEGGSPLHF; V: TRBV27; D: -; J: TRBJ1-6; size: few
DNA: TGTGCCAGCAGTTTAAGCCTGAGCTCCTATAATTCACCCCTCCACTTT; CDR3: CASSLSLSSYNSPLHF; V: TRBV27; D: -; J: TRBJ1-6; size: many
DNA: TGTGCCAGCAGGAGAGCCGACGAGCAGTACTTC; CDR3: CASRRADEQYF; V: TRBV7-9; D: -; J: TRBJ2-7; size: many
DNA: TGTGCCAGCAGCTTTGGGGTAGCAAACACCGGGGAGCTGTTTTTT; CDR3: CASSFGVANTGELFF; V: TRBV11-2; D: -; J: TRBJ2-2; size: many
DNA: TGTGCCAGCAGCTTAGATTCGGGACAGGTGTACAATGAGCAGTTCTTC; CDR3: CASSLDSGQVYNEQFF; V: TRBV11-3; D: TRBD1; J: TRBJ2-1; size: many
DNA: TGTGCCAGCAGCCTTAGGACAGGGGGTAGAAAGCACGGCTACACCTTC; CDR3: CASSLRTGGRKHGYTF; V: TRBV14; D: TRBD1; J: TRBJ1-2; size: few
DNA: TGTGCCAGCAGCTTGACAGGGATGAGACAGCCCCAGCATTTT; CDR3: CASSLTGMRQPQHF; V: TRBV7-2; D: TRBD1; J: TRBJ1-5; size: few
DNA: TGCAGTGCTGACGCCGGGACACCCAGCACAGATACGCAGTATTTT; CDR3: CSADAGTPSTDTQYF; V: TRBV20-1; D: -; J: TRBJ2-3; size: many
DNA: TGCGCCAGCAACGTAGCGGGGGGAGGCGCCTACGAGCAGTACTTC; CDR3: CASNVAGGGAYEQYF; V: TRBV5-1; D: TRBD2; J: TRBJ2-7; size: -
DNA: TGCGCCAGCAGCGCCGACAGTAGCTATGGCTACACCTTC; CDR3: CASSADSSYGYTF; V: TRBV5-1; D: -; J: TRBJ1-2; size: few
DNA: TGCGCCAGCAGCTTGGCGGACAGGACTACTGAAGCTTTCTTT; CDR3: CASSLADRTTEAFF; V: TRBV5-1; D: TRBD1; J: TRBJ1-1; size: -
DNA: TGTGCCAGCAGTGGAGGGACAGGCATCTCTGGGGCCAACGTCCTGACTTTC; CDR3: CASSGGTGISGANVLTF; V: TRBV2; D: TRBD1; J: TRBJ2-6; size: -